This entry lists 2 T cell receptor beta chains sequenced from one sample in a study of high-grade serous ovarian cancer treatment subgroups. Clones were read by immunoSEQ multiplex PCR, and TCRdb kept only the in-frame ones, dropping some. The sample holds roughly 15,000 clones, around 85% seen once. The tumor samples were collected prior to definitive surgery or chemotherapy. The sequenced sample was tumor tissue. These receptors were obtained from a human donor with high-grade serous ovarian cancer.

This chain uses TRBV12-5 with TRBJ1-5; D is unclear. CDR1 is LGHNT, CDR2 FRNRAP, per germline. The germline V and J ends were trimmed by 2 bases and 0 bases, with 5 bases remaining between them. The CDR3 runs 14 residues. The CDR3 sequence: CASGLLHSNQPQHF. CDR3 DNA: TGTGCTAGTGGTTTGCTTCATAGCAATCAGCCCCAGCATTTT.

This chain's CDR3 is CASSVGTIQETQYF. CDR3 in DNA: TGTGCCAGCAGCGTTGGGACTATCCAAGAGACCCAGTACTTC. The chain recombines TRBV9 with TRBJ2-5, with 7 bases aligning to TRBD2. V lost 2 bases, J lost 1 base, and 2 bases stayed unmatched. Germline CDR1 is SGDLS and CDR2 is YYNGEE. The CDR3 contains 14 residues.